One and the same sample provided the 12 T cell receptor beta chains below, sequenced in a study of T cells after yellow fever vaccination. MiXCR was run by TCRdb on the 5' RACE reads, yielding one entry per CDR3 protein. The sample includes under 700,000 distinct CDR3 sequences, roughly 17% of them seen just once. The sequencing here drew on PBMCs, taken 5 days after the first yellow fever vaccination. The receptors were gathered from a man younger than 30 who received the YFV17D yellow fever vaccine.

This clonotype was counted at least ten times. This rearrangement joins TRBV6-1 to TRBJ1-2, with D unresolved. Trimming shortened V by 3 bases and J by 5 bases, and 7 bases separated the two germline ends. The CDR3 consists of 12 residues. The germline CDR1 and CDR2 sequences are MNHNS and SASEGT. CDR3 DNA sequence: TGTGCCAGCAGTGACGGGGAGTATGGCTACACCTTC. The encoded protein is CASSDGEYGYTF.

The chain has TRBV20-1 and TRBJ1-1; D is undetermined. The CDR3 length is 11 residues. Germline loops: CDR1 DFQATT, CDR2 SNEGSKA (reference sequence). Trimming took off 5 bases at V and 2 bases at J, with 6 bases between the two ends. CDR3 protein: CSAGTNTEAFF. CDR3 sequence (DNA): TGCAGTGCTGGAACTAACACTGAAGCTTTCTTT.

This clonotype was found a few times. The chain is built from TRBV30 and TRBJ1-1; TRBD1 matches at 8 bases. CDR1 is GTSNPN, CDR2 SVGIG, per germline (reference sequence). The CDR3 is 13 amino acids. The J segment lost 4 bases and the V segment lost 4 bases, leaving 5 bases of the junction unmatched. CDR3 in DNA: TGTGCCTGGAACAGGGGGGTCGTCACTGAAGCTTTCTTT. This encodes CAWNRGVVTEAFF. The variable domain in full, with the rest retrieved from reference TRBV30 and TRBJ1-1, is SQTIHQWPATLVQPVGSPLSLECTVEGTSNPNLYWYRQAAGRGLQLLFYSVGIGQISSEVPQNLSASRPQDRQFILSSKKLLLSDSGFYLCAWNRGVVTEAFFGQGTRLTVV.

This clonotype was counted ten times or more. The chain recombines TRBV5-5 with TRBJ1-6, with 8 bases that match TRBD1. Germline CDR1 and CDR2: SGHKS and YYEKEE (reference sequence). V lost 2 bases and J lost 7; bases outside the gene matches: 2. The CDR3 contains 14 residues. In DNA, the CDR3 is TGTGCCAGCAGCTTCCCAGGGGGCAATTCACCCCTCCACTTT. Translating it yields CASSFPGGNSPLHF. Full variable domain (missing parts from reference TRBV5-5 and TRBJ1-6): DAGVTQSPTHLIKTRGQQVTLRCSPISGHKSVSWYQQVLGQGPQFIFQYYEKEERGRGNFPDRFSARQFPNYSSELNVNALLLGDSALYLCASSFPGGNSPLHFGNGTRLTVT.

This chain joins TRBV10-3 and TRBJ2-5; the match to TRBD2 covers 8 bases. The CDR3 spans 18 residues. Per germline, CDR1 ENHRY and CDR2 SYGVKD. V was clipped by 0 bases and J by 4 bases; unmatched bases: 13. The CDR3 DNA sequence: TGTGCCATCAGTGAGTCGGGCGATTCAGCGGGGGCAGGAGAGACCCAGTACTTC. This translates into CAISESGDSAGAGETQYF.

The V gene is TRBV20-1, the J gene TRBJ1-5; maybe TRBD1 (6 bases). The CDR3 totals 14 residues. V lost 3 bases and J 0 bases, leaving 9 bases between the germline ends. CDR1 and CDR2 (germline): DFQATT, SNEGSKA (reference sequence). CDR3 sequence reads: CSARDSLSNQPQHF. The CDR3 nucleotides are TGCAGTGCTAGGGACAGCCTTAGCAATCAGCCCCAGCATTTT.

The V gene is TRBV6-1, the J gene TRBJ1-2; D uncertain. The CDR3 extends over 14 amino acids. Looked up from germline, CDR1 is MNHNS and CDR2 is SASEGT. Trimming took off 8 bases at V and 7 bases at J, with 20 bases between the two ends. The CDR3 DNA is TGTGCCAGCGGCTCCGTTTCGGGGTCCCTTGGCTACACCTTC. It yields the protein CASGSVSGSLGYTF.

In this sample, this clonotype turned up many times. CDR3 nucleotides: TGTGCCAGCAGTTACTCCCGGACTAATCCGGCCCAGTACTTC. This codes for CASSYSRTNPAQYF. V usage is TRBV6-5 and J usage is TRBJ2-5; a weak D match, TRBD2 (6 bases). V was shortened by 0 bases and J by 9 bases, with 14 bases between the two germline ends. Germline assignment: CDR1 MNHEY and CDR2 SVGAGI. This CDR3 is built from 14 residues.

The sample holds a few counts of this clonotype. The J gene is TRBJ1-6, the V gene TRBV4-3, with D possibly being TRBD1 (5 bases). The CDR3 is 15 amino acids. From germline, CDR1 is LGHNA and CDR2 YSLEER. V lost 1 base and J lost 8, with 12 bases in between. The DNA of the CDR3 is TGCGCCAGCAGCCAAGGGGGCGGGGGGGATTCACCCCTCCACTTT. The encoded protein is CASSQGGGGDSPLHF.

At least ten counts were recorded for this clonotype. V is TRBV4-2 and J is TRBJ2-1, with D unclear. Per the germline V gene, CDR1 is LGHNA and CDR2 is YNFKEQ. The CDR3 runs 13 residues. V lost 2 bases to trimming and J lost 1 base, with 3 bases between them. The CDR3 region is CASSQTSYNEQFF. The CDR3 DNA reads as TGTGCCAGCAGCCAAACTTCCTACAATGAGCAGTTCTTC.

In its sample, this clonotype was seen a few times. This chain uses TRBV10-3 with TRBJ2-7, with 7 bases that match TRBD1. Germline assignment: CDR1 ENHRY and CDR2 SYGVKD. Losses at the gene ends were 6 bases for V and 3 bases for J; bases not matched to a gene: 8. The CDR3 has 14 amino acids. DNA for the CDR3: TGTGCCATCAGGCCCCGGGACAGTAGCTACGAGCAGTACTTC. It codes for CAIRPRDSSYEQYF.

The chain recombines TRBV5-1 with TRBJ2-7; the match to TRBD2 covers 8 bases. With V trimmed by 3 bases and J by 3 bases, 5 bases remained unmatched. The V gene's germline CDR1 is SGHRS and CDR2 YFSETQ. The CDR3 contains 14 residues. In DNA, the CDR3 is TGCGCCAGCAGCTCGGCGGGGGGCTTCTACGAGCAGTACGTC. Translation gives CASSSAGGFYEQYV.